This T cell receptor beta chain was recovered during a study of shared clonotypes between healthy human individuals. Produced via immunoSEQ multiplex PCR; TCRdb's table is partial and in-frame only. In the table there are fewer than 1 million clones, about 97% of which are singletons. Germline V CDR1 and CDR2: MGHDK, SYGVNS. The CDR3 loop spans 12 amino acids. Trimming removed 6 bases at V and 4 bases at J, with 9 bases between. As defined, naive CD8 cells were CD45RO-negative and positively selected for CCR7, with terminally differentiated effector memory CD45RA+ cells excluded. Free of recent acute infections or vaccinations, the donors were healthy HIV-negative adults.

V is TRBV25-1 and J is TRBJ1-1, with a weak D call TRBD1 (6 bases). The sample comprised naive CD8+ T cells sorted from blood. This clonotype originated in a man under 40 in good health. The DNA for the CDR3 is TGTGCCAGCAGAGTGGGGGCCACTGAAGCTTTCTTT. Translating it yields CASRVGATEAFF.